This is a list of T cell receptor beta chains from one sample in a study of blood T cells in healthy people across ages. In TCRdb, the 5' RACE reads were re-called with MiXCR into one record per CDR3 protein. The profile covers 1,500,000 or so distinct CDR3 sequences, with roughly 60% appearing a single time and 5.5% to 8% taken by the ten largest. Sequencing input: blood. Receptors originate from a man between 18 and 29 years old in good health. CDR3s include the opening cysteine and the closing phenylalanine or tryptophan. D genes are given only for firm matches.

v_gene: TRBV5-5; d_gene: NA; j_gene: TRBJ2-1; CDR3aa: CASSLKDGGYNEQFF; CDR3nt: TGTGCCAGCAGCTTGAAGGATGGCGGATACAATGAGCAGTTCTTC
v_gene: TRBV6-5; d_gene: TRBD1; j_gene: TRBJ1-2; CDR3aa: CASSYSEGTGGNYGYTF; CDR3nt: TGTGCCAGCAGTTACTCTGAAGGGACAGGGGGCAACTATGGCTACACCTTC
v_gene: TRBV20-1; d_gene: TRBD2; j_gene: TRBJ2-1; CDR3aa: CSARGGVTSGKISYNEQLF; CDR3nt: TGCAGTGCTAGAGGGGGGGTGACTAGCGGGAAAATCTCCTACAATGAGCAGTTATTC
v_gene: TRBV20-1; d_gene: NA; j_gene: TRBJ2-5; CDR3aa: CSASAVGKQETQYF; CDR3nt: TGCAGTGCTAGTGCTGTGGGGAAACAAGAGACCCAGTACTTC
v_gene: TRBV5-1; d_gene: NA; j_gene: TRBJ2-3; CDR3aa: CASSWGGRNTDTQYF; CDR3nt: TGCGCCAGCAGCTGGGGCGGACGGAACACAGATACGCAGTATTTT
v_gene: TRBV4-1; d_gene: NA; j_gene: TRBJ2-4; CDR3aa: CASSQLAADLAKNIQYF; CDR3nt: TGCGCCAGCAGCCAACTAGCAGCGGACCTAGCCAAAAACATTCAGTACTTC
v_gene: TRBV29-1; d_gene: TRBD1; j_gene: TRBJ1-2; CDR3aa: CSVAVDRDGYTF; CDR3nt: TGCAGCGTTGCTGTGGACAGGGACGGCTACACCTTC
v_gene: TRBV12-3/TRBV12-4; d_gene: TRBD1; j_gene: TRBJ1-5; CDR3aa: CASSSGQDQPQHF; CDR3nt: TGTGCCAGCAGTTCAGGACAGGATCAGCCCCAGCATTTT
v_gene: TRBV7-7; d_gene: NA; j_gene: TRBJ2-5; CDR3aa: CASSRLGKTETQYF; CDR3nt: TGTGCTAGCAGCCGACTTGGGAAAACGGAGACCCAGTACTTC
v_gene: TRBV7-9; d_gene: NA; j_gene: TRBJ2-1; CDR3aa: CASSSRGPGHYNEQFF; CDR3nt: TGTGCCAGCAGCTCCCGGGGGCCCGGGCACTACAATGAGCAGTTCTTC
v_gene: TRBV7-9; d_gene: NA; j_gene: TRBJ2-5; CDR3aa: CASTPWTGEQYF; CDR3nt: TGTGCCAGCACCCCATGGACTGGGGAGCAGTACTTC
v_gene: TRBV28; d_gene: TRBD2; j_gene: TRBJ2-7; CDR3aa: CASSAQAGVPYEQYF; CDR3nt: TGTGCCAGCAGTGCCCAGGCGGGAGTACCGTACGAGCAGTACTTC
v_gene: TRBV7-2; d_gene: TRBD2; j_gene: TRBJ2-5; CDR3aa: CASSLGVGGETQYF; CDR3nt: TGTGCCAGCAGCTTAGGTGTGGGGGGGGAGACCCAGTACTTC